The rows below give T cell receptor beta chains drawn from one sample of a study of control samples from healthy donors and cancer patients. Profiling relied on immunoSEQ multiplex PCR, and the TCRdb table lists in-frame clones only, not all of them. The sample has about 51,000 clones; 88% are singletons. Sequenced input: PBMCs. The receptors shown here come from a man in his fifties or sixties with head and neck cancer. The CDR3 runs from the conserved cysteine through the conserved F or W. Fields, in order: D gene, J gene, V gene, clone size, CDR3 protein, CDR3 DNA. D genes are given only for firm matches. A row's size may be missing; if present it is once, few, many or a size class.

>NA|TRBJ1-1|TRBV18|NA
CASSPFENTEAFF
TGTGCCAGCTCACCATTCGAGAACACTGAAGCTTTCTTT
>TRBD1|TRBJ2-2|TRBV2|once
CASTPGTGRIIGELFF
TGTGCCAGCACCCCCGGGACAGGGAGAATAATCGGGGAGCTGTTTTTT
>NA|TRBJ2-1|TRBV5-1|NA
CASSASRGASYNEQFF
TGCGCCAGCAGCGCTTCCCGGGGGGCTTCCTACAATGAGCAGTTCTTC
>NA|TRBJ1-1|TRBV9|NA
CASSPTFGGSIHSRTEAFF
TGTGCCAGCAGCCCCACCTTTGGGGGAAGTATCCATTCTCGGACTGAAGCTTTCTTT
>NA|TRBJ2-7|TRBV11-2|once
CASSLDWGWYEQYF
TGTGCCAGCAGCTTAGATTGGGGATGGTACGAGCAGTACTTC
>NA|TRBJ1-5|TRBV15|NA
CATSRVQGDSNQPQHF
TGTGCCACCAGCAGGGTGCAGGGTGATAGCAATCAGCCCCAGCATTTT
>TRBD1|TRBJ1-5|TRBV2|NA
CASSPGTGGLRPQHF
TGTGCCAGCAGTCCCGGGACAGGGGGTCTCCGGCCCCAGCATTTT
>NA|TRBJ2-2|TRBV3-1/TRBV3-2|NA
CASSQAHGAWELFF
TGTGCCAGCAGCCAAGCCCACGGGGCCTGGGAGCTGTTTTTT
>TRBD2|TRBJ2-1|TRBV11-2|NA
CASSSGLAGTFEQFF
TGTGCCAGCAGCTCCGGACTAGCGGGAACGTTTGAGCAGTTCTTC
>NA|TRBJ2-2|TRBV12-3/TRBV12-4|NA
CASRGTGELFF
TGTGCCAGCAGGGGGACCGGGGAGCTGTTTTTT
>NA|TRBJ2-3|TRBV3-1/TRBV3-2|NA
CASSQVAVSTDTQYF
TGTGCCAGCAGCCAAGTTGCAGTAAGCACAGATACGCAGTATTTT
>NA|TRBJ2-1|TRBV10-3|NA
CAIMEGSSYNEQFF
TGTGCCATCATGGAAGGGTCTTCCTACAATGAGCAGTTCTTC
>TRBD2|TRBJ2-1|TRBV30|few
CAWSRQELAGVEQFF
TGTGCCTGGAGTCGACAGGAACTAGCGGGAGTTGAGCAGTTCTTC
>NA|TRBJ2-1|TRBV4-1|once
CASSQEDSRSYNEQFF
TGCGCCAGCAGCCAAGAGGACAGTCGTTCCTACAATGAGCAGTTCTTC
>NA|TRBJ1-2|TRBV28|NA
CASSLWAGANNYGYTF
TGTGCCAGCAGTTTATGGGCAGGGGCTAATAACTATGGCTACACCTTC
>NA|TRBJ2-7|TRBV23-1|NA
CASSPPRVYEQYF
TGCGCCAGCAGTCCCCCCCGGGTGTACGAGCAGTACTTC
>NA|TRBJ1-1|TRBV3-1/TRBV3-2|few
CASSPRGGVGLTEAFF
TGTGCCAGCAGCCCCAGAGGAGGGGTTGGACTCACTGAAGCTTTCTTT
>NA|TRBJ2-1|TRBV19|NA
CATETLSNPNEQFF
TGTGCCACCGAGACCCTTTCTAATCCCAATGAGCAGTTCTTC
>NA|TRBJ1-3|TRBV3-1/TRBV3-2|NA
CASSQAYISGNTIYF
TGTGCCAGCAGCCAAGCTTATATCTCTGGAAACACCATATATTTT
>NA|TRBJ2-7|TRBV15|NA
CATSIQGQQYF
TGTGCCACCAGCATACAGGGACAGCAGTACTTC
>NA|TRBJ2-7|TRBV5-4|NA
CASSLTGAGDEQYF
TGTGCCAGCAGCTTGACAGGGGCGGGGGACGAGCAGTACTTC
>NA|TRBJ2-6|TRBV5-1|NA
CASSLLGPGANVLTF
TGCGCCAGCAGCTTGCTAGGGCCCGGGGCCAACGTCCTGACTTTC
>TRBD2|TRBJ2-3|TRBV3-1/TRBV3-2|NA
CASSQSSLAGASTDTQYF
TGTGCCAGCAGCCAATCTTCTCTAGCGGGGGCTAGCACAGATACGCAGTATTTT
>NA|TRBJ2-7|TRBV9|NA
CASSRLQGSYEQYF
TGTGCCAGCAGCAGACTACAGGGATCCTACGAGCAGTACTTC
>TRBD1|TRBJ2-1|TRBV6-1|NA
CASSELDRANEQFF
TGTGCCAGCAGTGAATTGGACAGGGCGAATGAGCAGTTCTTC
>NA|TRBJ2-1|TRBV11-3|once
CASSLVGSNSYNEQFF
TGTGCCAGCAGCTTAGTAGGCTCCAACTCCTACAATGAGCAGTTCTTC
>TRBD2|TRBJ2-2|TRBV3-1/TRBV3-2|NA
CASSLGLAGYTGELFF
TGTGCCAGCAGCCTGGGACTAGCGGGGTACACCGGGGAGCTGTTTTTT